This T cell receptor beta chain was sequenced for a study of Ad26.COV2.S vaccination and SARS-CoV-2 variants (dated by TCRdb to about 2021). For the wider study: Vaccine-arm donors were drawn from COV1001, a multicentre, randomized, double-blind, placebo-controlled phase I-IIa trial of Ad26.COV2.S in healthy adults. Trial participants were randomized into five groups of five, in which low-dose or high-dose Ad26.COV2.S was given once or twice, or placebo was given on both occasions. The specificity and breadth of SARS-CoV-2-reactive T cell receptors after Ad26.COV2.S vaccination were assessed by TCRbeta repertoire sequencing. The TCR-sequenced set comprised approximately 30 samples: around 20 Ad26.COV2.S vaccine recipients, 5 placebo recipients and 8 SARS-CoV-2 convalescent individuals. Dosing of Ad26.COV2.S was intramuscular, at either 5x10^10 or 1x10^11 viral particles, delivered as one shot or as two shots spaced 56 days apart. Investigators remained blinded to trial group allocation during experiments and outcome assessment. Overall study results and their limits: Spike-specific TCR breadth was higher in Ad26.COV2.S recipients than in placebo recipients (P = 0.0014). Comparable non-spike TCR breadth was observed between vaccine and placebo recipients, consistent with only spike being contained in the vaccine. After vaccination, spike-specific CD8+ and CD4+ T cell responses were reported to show substantial breadth. It was noted by the authors that total T cell responses may have been underestimated by the TCR breadth and depth analyses. The study was not powered for comparison of responses between vaccine doses or regimens.

Explained via the paper, the treatment or condition label denotes: 15 to 20 received Ad26.COV2.S at low or high dose, single or two shots; roughly five received placebo; per-sample allocation not given. For vaccine and placebo recipients, repertoires were sequenced using samples collected on day 63 after the first injection. Between 29 July and 7 August 2020, Cohort 1b enrolled about 27 adults aged 18-55 years at one site in Boston, USA. As a vaccine, Ad26.COV2.S was a replication-incompetent adenovirus type 26 vector that expressed a prefusion-stabilized SARS-CoV-2 spike protein derived from the original Wuhan strain. Turning to this clone: Its antigen remains undetermined. Base qualities are not recorded, but no much larger clone differs from it by a single base.

Trimming costs V 3 bases and J 6 bases, and their ends lie 8 bases apart. CDR1 MDHEN and CDR2 SYDVKM were looked up in the germline V gene. The CDR3 holds 12 amino acids from the cysteine to the phenylalanine. The entry retains the CDR3 DNA only, 36 bases that are in frame from base 1. The immunoSEQ Assay was used to sequence TCRbeta CDR3 regions. After extraction, genomic DNA underwent amplification by bias-controlled multiplex PCR, followed by high-throughput sequencing. In the source study's methods: To quantify the absolute abundance of every unique TCRbeta CDR3 region, sequences were collapsed and filtered. Usable DNA was measured by amplifying reference genes present in all nucleated cells, and TCRbeta template counts were normalized to that usable DNA to estimate T cell fraction. Repertoire TCRs were annotated as SARS-CoV-2-specific when V gene, CDR3 amino acid sequence and J gene were exactly matched to a known reactive TCR set. The reference SARS-CoV-2 TCR set came from MIRA and was filtered for enrichment in COVID-19-positive ImmuneCODE repertoires, removing public or cross-reactive TCRs. Using the MIRA antigens, annotated TCRs were further analysed by specific ORF or by position within an ORF. Depth was the summed frequency of annotated unique rearrangements, while breadth was defined as annotated unique rearrangements over total unique productive rearrangements. Two-sided Wilcoxon rank-sum tests were used to compare TCR breadth between groups. As stored in TCRdb, this immuneACCESS dataset retains in-frame rearrangements with V and J assigned. A fraction of the clones does not appear; measured against another copy, unresolved V genes explain less than half of the discrepancy, and the remainder lacks a known reason. The DNA gave D and trimming, while V, J and clone size come from that table. Counted in this sample were around 450,000 clones; 80% to 90% of them appeared once. The top ten clones comprise 1.7% of the sample.

Recombination linked TRBV28 to TRBJ1-1; the D segment could be TRBD1, given 5 matching bases. This sequence was found in a person aged 18-60 years who received the Ad26.COV2.S COVID-19 vaccine or a placebo. The sequenced sample was peripheral blood, obtained in a trial of Ad26.COV2.S vaccine versus placebo. The sequence in DNA is TGTGCCAGCAGTTTTCGGGGGTCTGAAGCTTTCTTT. This translates into CASSFRGSEAFF.